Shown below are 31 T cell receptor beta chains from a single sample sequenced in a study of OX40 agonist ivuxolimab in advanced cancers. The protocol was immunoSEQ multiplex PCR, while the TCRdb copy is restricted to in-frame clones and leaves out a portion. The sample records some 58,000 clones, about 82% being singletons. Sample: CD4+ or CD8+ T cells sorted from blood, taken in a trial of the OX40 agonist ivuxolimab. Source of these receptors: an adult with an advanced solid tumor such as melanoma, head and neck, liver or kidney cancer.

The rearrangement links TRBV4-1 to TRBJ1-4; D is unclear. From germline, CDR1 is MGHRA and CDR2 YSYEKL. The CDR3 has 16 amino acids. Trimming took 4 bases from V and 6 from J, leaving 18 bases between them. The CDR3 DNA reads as TGCGCCAGCAGCCTCAATCTGGCGGCGCGTTATGAAAAACTGTTTTTT. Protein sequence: CASSLNLAARYEKLFF.

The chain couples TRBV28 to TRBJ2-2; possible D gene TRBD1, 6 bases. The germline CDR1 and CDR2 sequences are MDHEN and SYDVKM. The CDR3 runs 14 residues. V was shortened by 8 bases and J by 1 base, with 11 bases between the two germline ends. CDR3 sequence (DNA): TGTGCCAGCCGGACGGGACAGAACACCGGGGAGCTGTTTTTT. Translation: CASRTGQNTGELFF.

The CDR3 sequence is CASSLDSHYEQYF. The DNA for the CDR3 is TGTGCCAGCAGCTTAGACAGTCACTACGAGCAGTACTTC. The chain uses TRBV7-2 and TRBJ2-7; no definite D call. The CDR3 length is 13 residues. Germline loops: CDR1 SGHTA, CDR2 FQGNSA. The V end was cut by 1 base, the J end by 3 bases, with 7 bases between.

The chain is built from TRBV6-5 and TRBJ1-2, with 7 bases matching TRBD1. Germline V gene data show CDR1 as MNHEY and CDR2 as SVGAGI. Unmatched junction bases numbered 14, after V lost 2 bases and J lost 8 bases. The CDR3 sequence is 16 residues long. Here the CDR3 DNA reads TGTGCCAGCAGTTACCCCAGGGGGGGGGTACGAAGCGGCTACACCTTC. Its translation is CASSYPRGGVRSGYTF.

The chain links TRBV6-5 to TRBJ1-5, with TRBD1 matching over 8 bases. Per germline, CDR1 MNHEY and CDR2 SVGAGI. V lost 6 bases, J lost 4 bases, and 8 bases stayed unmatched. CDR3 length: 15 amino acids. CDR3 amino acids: CASSNRGYSNQPQHF. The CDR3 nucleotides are TGTGCCAGCAGCAACAGGGGGTATTCGAATCAGCCCCAGCATTTT.

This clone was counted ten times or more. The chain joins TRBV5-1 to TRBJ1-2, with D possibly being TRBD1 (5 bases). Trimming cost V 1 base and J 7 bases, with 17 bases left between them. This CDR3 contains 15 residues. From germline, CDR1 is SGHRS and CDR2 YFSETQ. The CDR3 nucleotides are TGCGCCAGCAGCTTGATTGCCGGGGACTCGGGTGGCTACACCTTC. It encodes CASSLIAGDSGGYTF.

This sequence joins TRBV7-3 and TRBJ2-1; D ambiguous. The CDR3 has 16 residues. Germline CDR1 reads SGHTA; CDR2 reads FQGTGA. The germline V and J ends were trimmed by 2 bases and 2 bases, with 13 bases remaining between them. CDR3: CASSLFSRATYNEQFF. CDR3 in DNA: TGTGCCAGCAGCTTATTTTCCCGGGCAACCTACAATGAGCAGTTCTTC.

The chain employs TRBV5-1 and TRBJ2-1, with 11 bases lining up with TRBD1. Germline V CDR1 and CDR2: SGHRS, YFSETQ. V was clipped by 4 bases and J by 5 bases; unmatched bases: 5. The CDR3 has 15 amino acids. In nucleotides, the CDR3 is TGCGCCAGCAGCCGCGGACAGGGGGCGAACAATGAGCAGTTCTTC. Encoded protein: CASSRGQGANNEQFF. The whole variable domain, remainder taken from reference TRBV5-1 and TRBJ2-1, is KAGVTQTPRYLIKTRGQQVTLSCSPISGHRSVSWYQQTPGQGLQFLFEYFSETQRNKGNFPGRFSGRQFSNSRSEMNVSTLELGDSALYLCASSRGQGANNEQFFGPGTRLTVL.

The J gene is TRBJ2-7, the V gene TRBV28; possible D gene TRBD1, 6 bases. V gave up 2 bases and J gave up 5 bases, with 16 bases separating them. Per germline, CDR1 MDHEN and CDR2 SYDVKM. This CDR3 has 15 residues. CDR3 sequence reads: CASSLPGPNRDEQYF. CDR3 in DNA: TGTGCCAGCAGTTTACCCGGACCCAACAGGGACGAGCAGTACTTC.

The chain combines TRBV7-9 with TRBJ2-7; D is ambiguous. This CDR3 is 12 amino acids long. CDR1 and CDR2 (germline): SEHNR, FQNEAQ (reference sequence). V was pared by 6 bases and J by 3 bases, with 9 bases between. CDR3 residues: CASSLTIYEQYF. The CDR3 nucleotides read TGTGCCAGCAGTCTAACGATCTACGAGCAGTACTTC.

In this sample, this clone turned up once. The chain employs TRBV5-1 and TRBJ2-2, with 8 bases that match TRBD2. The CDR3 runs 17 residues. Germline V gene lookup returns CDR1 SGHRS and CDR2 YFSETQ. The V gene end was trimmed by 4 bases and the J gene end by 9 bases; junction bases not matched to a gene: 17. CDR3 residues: CASSPPGLGGGGRELFF. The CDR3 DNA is TGCGCCAGCAGCCCCCCGGGACTAGGGGGGGGCGGCCGGGAGCTGTTTTTT.

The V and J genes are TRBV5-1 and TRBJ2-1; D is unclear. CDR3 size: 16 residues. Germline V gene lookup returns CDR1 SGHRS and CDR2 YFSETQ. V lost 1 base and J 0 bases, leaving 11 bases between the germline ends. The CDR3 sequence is CASSLSQLSSYNEQFF. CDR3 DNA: TGCGCCAGCAGCTTGTCGCAACTCAGCTCCTACAATGAGCAGTTCTTC.

The CDR3 nucleotides are TGTGCCAGCTCCGACAGTGCAACTAATGAAAAACTGTTTTTT. It translates to CASSDSATNEKLFF. This chain connects TRBV18 to TRBJ1-4; D perhaps matches TRBD1 (5 bases). V lost 6 bases and J lost 0, with 8 bases in between. The CDR3 has 14 residues. Germline CDR1 reads KGHSH; CDR2 reads LQKENI. Based on the CDR3 plus reference TRBV18 and TRBJ1-4, the full variable domain is NAGVMQNPRHLVRRRGQEARLRCSPMKGHSHVYWYRQLPEEGLKFMVYLQKENIIDESGMPKERFSAEFPKEGPSILRIQQVVRGDSAAYFCASSDSATNEKLFFGSGTQLSVL.

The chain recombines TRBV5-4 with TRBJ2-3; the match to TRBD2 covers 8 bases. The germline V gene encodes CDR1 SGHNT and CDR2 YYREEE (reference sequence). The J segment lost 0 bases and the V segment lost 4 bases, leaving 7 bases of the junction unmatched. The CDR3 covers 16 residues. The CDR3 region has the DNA TGTGCCAGCAGCGAGAGCGGGAGAAGGAGCACAGATACGCAGTATTTT. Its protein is CASSESGRRSTDTQYF.

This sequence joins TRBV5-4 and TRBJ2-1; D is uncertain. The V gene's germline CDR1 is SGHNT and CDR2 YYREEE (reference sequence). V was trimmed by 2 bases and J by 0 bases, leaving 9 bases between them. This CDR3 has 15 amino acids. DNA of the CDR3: TGTGCCAGCAGCTTCCCAGAGAGCTCCTACAATGAGCAGTTCTTC. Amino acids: CASSFPESSYNEQFF.

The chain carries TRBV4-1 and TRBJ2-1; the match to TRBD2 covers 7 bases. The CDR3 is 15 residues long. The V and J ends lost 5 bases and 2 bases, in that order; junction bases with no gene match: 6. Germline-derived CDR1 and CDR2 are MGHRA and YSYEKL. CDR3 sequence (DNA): TGCGCCAGCAGCTTTACGGGACTAACCTACAATGAGCAGTTCTTC. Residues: CASSFTGLTYNEQFF.

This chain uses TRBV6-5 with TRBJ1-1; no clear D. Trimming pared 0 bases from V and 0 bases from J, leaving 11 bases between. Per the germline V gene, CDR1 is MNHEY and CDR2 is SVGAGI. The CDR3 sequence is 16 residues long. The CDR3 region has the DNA TGTGCCAGCAGTTACTCGGTCCCCCAGATGAACACTGAAGCTTTCTTT. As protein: CASSYSVPQMNTEAFF.

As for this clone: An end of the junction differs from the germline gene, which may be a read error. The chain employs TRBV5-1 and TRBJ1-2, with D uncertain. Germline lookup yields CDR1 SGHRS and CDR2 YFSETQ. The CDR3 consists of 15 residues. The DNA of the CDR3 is TGTGCCAGCAGCTTGTTGTCGGCGGGGAACTATGGCTACACCTTC. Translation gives CASSLLSAGNYGYTF.

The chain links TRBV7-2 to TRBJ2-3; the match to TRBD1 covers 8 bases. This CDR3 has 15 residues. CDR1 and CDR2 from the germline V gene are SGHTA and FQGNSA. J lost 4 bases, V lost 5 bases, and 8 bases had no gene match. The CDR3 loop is CASSIQGARADTQYF. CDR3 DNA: TGTGCCAGCAGCATCCAGGGGGCGCGGGCAGATACGCAGTATTTT. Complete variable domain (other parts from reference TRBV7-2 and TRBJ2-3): GAGVSQSPSNKVTEKGKDVELRCDPISGHTALYWYRQSLGQGLEFLIYFQGNSAPDKSGLPSDRFSAERTGGSVSTLTIQRTQQEDSAVYLCASSIQGARADTQYFGPGTRLTVL.

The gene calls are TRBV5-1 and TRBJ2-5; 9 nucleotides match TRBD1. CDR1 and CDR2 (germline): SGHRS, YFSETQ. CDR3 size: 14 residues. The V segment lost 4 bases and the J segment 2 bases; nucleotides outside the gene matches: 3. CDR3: CASSRQGVQETQYF. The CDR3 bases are TGCGCCAGCAGCCGACAGGGGGTACAAGAGACCCAGTACTTC.

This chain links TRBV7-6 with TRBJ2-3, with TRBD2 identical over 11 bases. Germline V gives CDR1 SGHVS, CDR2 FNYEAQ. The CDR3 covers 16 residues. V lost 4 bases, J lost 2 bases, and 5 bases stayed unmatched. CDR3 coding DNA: TGTGCCAGCAGCTCCTTGACTAGCGGGGACACAGATACGCAGTATTTT. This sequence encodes CASSSLTSGDTDTQYF.

The CDR3 coding sequence is TGTGCCAGTAGTATGGGCACTAGAGGGCAAGAGACCCAGTACTTC. Translated, it gives CASSMGTRGQETQYF. V and J are TRBV19 and TRBJ2-5, with a tentative D call TRBD2 (5 bases). The CDR3 contains 15 residues. Germline CDR1 and CDR2: LNHDA and SQIVND (reference sequence). Trimming cost V 3 bases and J 2 bases, with 13 bases left between them.

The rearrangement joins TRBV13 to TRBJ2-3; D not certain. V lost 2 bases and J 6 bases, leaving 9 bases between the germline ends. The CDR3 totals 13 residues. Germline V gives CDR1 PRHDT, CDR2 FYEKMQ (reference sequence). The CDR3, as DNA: TGTGCCAGCAGCTTAAAAAGTGCGGATACGCAGTATTTT. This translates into CASSLKSADTQYF.

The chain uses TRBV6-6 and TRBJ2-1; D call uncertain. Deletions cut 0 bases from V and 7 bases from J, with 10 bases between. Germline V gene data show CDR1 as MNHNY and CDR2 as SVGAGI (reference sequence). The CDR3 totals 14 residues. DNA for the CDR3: TGTGCCAGCAGTTACTCGGGTCGAGGAAATGAGCAGTTCTTC. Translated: CASSYSGRGNEQFF.

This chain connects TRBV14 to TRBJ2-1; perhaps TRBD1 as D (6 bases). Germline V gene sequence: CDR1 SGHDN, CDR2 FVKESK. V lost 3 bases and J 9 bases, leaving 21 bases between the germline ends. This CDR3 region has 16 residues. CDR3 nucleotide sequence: TGTGCCAGCAGCCAGATCCGGGACAACCGGGGCAGTGAGCAGTTCTTC. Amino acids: CASSQIRDNRGSEQFF.

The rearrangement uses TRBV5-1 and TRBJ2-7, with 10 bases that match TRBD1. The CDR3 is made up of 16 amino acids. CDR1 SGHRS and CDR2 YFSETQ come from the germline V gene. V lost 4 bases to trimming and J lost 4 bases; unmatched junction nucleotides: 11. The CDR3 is CASSLASGTGDYEQYF. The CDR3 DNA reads TGCGCCAGCAGCCTGGCATCAGGGACAGGGGATTACGAGCAGTACTTC.

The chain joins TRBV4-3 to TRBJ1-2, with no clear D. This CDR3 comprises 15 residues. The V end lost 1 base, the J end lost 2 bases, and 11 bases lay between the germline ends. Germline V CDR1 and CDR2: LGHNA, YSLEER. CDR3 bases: TGCGCCAGCAGCCAAGGTACCCGACTAAACTATGGCTACACCTTC. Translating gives CASSQGTRLNYGYTF.

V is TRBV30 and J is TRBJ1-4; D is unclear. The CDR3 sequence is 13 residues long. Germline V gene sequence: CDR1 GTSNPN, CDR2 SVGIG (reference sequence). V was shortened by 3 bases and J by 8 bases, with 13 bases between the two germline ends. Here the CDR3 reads CAWSLLPREKLFF. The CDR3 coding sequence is TGTGCCTGGAGCCTATTACCCAGGGAAAAACTGTTTTTT.

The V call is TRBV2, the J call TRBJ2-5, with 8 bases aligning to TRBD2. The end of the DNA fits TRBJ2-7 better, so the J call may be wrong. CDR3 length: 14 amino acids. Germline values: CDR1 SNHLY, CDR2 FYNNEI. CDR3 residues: CASSEWGGGYEQYF. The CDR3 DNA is TGTGCCAGCAGTGAGTGGGGCGGGGGGTACGAGCAGTACTTC.

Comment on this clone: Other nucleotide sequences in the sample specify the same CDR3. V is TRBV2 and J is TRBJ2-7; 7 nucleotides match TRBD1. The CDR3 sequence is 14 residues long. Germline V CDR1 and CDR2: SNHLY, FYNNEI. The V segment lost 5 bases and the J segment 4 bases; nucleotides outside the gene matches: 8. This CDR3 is CASSRTGLGYEQYF. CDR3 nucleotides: TGTGCCAGCAGTCGGACAGGCTTGGGGTACGAGCAGTACTTC.

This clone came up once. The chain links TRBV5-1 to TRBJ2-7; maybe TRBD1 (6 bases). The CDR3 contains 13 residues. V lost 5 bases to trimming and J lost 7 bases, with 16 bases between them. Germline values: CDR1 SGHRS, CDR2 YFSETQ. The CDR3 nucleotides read TGCGCCAGCAGGGAATCGGGACACTCAGAGCAGTACGTC. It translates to CASRESGHSEQYV.